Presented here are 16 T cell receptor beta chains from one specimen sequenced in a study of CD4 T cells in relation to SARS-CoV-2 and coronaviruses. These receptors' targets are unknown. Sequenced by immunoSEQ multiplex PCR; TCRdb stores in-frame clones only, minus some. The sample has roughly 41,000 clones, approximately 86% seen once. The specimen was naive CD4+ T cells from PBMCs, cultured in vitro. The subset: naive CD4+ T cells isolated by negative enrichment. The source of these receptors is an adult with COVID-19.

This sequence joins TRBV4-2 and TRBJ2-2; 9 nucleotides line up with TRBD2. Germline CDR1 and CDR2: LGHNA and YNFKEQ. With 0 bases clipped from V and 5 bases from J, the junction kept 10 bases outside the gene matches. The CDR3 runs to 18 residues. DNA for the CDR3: TGTGCCAGCAGCCAAGAAGGGGCCGGTAGCGGGAGAACCGGGGAGCTGTTTTTT. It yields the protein CASSQEGAGSGRTGELFF.

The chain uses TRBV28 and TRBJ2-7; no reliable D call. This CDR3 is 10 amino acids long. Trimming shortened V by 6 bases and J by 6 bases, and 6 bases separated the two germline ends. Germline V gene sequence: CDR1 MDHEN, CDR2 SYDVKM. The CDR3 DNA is TGTGCCAGCAGACAGCGCGAGCAGTACTTC. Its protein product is CASRQREQYF.

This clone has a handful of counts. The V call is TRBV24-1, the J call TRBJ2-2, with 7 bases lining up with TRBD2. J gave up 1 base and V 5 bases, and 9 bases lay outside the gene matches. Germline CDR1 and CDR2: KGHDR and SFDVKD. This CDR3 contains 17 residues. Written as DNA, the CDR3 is TGTGCCACCAGTGTATCATCAAAGCGGGAGAACACCGGGGAGCTGTTTTTT. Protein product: CATSVSSKRENTGELFF.

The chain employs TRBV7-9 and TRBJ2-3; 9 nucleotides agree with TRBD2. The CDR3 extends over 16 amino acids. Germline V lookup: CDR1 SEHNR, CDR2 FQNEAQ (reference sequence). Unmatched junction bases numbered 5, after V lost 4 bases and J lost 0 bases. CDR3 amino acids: CASSSSGTSSTDTQYF. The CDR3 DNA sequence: TGTGCCAGCAGCTCAAGCGGGACTAGCAGCACAGATACGCAGTATTTT. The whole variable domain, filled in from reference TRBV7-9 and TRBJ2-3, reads DTGVSQNPRHKITKRGQNVTFRCDPISEHNRLYWYRQTLGQGPEFLTYFQNEAQLEKSRLLSDRFSAERPKGSFSTLEIQRTEQGDSAMYLCASSSSGTSSTDTQYFGPGTRLTVL.

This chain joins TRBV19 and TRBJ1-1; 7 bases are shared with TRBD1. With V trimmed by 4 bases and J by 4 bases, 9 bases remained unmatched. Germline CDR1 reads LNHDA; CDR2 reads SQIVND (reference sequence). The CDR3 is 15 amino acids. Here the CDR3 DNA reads TGTGCCAGTAGTAGCCGACAGGGTACGGGCACTGAAGCTTTCTTT. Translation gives CASSSRQGTGTEAFF.

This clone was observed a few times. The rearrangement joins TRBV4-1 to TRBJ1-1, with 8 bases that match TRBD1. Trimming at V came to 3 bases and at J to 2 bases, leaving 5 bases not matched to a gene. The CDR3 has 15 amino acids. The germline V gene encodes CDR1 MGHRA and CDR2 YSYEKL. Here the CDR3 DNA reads TGCGCCAGCAGCCATTTCGACAGGGGCAACACTGAAGCTTTCTTT. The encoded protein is CASSHFDRGNTEAFF.

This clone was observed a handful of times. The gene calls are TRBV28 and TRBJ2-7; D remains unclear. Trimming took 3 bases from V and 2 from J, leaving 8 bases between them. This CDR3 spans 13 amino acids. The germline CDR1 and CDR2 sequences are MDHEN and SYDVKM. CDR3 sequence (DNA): TGTGCCAGCAGTTTTGAGAATACCTACGAGCAGTACTTC. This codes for CASSFENTYEQYF.

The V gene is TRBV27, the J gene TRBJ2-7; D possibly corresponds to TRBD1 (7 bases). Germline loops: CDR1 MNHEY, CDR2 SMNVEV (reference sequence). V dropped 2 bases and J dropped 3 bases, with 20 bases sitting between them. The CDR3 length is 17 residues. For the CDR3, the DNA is TGTGCCAGCAGTTTAATCAGGACTGGAGGGGGCGTCTACGAGCAGTACTTC. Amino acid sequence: CASSLIRTGGGVYEQYF.

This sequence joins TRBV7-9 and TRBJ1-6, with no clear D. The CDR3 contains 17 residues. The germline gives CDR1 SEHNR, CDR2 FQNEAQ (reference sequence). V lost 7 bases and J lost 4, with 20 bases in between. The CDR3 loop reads CASTRDGSNIYNSPLHF. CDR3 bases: TGTGCCAGCACCCGAGATGGGTCCAACATATATAATTCACCCCTCCACTTT.

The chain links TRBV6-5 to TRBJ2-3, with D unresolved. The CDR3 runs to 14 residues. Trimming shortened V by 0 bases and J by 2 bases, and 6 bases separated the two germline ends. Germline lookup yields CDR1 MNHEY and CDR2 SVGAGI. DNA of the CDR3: TGTGCCAGCAGTTACTCAGACAACACAGATACGCAGTATTTT. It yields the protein CASSYSDNTDTQYF.

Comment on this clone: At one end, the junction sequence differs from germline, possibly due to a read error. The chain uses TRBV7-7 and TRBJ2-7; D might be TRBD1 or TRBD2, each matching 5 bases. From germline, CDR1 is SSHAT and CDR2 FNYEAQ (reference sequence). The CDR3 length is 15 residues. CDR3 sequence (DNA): TGTGCTAGCAGCTTATTTTTGGGGGAAATCTACGAGCAGTACTTC. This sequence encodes CASSLFLGEIYEQYF. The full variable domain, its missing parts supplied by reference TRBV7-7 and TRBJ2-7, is GAGVSQSPRYKVTKRGQDVTLRCDPISSHATLYWYQQALGQGPEFLTYFNYEAQPDKSGLPSDRFSAERPEGSISTLTIQRTEQRDSAMYRCASSLFLGEIYEQYFGPGTRLTVT.

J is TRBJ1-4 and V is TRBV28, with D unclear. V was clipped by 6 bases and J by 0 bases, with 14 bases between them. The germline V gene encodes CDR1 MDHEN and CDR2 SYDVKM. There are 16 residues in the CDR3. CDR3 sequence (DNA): TGTGCCAGCAGGGCCCCTGGGTCGGCAACTAATGAAAAACTGTTTTTT. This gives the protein CASRAPGSATNEKLFF.

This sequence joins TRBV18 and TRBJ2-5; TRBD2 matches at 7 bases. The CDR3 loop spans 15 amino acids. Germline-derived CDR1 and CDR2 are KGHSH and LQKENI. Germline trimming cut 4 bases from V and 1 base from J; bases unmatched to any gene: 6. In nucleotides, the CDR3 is TGTGCCAGCTCACGGCGCGGGAGTAGCCAAGAGACCCAGTACTTC. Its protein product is CASSRRGSSQETQYF.

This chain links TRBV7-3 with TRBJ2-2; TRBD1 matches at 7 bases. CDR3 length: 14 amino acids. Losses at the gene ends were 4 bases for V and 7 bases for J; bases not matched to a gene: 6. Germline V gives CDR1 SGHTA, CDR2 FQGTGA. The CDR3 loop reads CASSSQGLGGELFF. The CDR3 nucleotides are TGTGCCAGCAGCTCACAGGGGTTGGGCGGGGAGCTGTTTTTT. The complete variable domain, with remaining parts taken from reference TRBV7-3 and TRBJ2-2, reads GAGVSQTPSNKVTEKGKYVELRCDPISGHTALYWYRQSLGQGPEFLIYFQGTGAADDSGLPNDRFFAVRPEGSVSTLKIQRTERGDSAVYLCASSSQGLGGELFFGEGSRLTVL.

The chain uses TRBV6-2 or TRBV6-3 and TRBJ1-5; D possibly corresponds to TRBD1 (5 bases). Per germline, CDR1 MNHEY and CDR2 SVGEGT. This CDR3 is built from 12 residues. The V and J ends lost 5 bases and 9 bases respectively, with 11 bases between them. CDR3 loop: CASSQTVWPQHF. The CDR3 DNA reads TGTGCCAGCAGTCAGACAGTGTGGCCCCAGCATTTT.

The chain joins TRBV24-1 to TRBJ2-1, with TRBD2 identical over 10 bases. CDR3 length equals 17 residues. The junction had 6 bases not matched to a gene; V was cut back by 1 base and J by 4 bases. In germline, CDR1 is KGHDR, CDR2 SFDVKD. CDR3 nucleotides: TGTGCCACCAGTGATTTTCGCGGGACTAGCGCTTACAATGAGCAGTTCTTC. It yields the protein CATSDFRGTSAYNEQFF.